Below, one T cell receptor beta chain is given with its context. The CDR3 runs to 14 residues. Germline assignment: CDR1 LNHDA and CDR2 SQIVND (reference sequence). Researchers used approximately 3,800 ng of total RNA for each TCR library. Per-sample cDNA came from eight separate reactions. TCRdb reprocessed the 5' RACE reads, with one entry per CDR3 protein and no DNA. The sample is made up of about 380,000 distinct CDR3 sequences, and the top ten hold approximately 2.8% of it. These data originate in a study of monozygotic twins with inflammatory bowel disease. Donors each gave more than 2 ml of blood.

The source material was blood. The TCR sequence derives from a human donor with ulcerative colitis or Crohn's disease, or a healthy co-twin of an affected twin (not recorded which). This chain joins TRBV19 and TRBJ2-6. The chain's CDR3 is CASRSSSGANVLTF. Looking up the rest from reference TRBV19 and TRBJ2-6 gives the full variable domain: DGGITQSPKYLFRKEGQNVTLSCEQNLNHDAMYWYRQDPGQGLRLIYYSQIVNDFQKGDIAEGYSVSREKKESFPLTVTSAQKNPTAFYLCASRSSSGANVLTFGAGSRLTVL.